Sequencing of this T cell receptor beta chain was carried out in a study of T-cell reconstitution after alpha-beta-depleted transplantation in children. This clonotype was counted a few times. It was with unique molecular identifiers that the TCRbeta library was prepared. TCRdb ran MiXCR on the PCR reads and lists one entry per CDR3 protein. The sample shows approximately 350,000 distinct CDR3 sequences, approximately 12% of them seen only once. This sequence originates from a human donor who donated a stem cell graft to a child with Fanconi anemia. The sample consisted of PBMCs, taken from the stem cell graft.

Written as DNA, the CDR3 is TGTGCCAGCAGTCCCTCCCGGGGGGCAGCAACCGGGGAGCTGTTTTTT. It encodes CASSPSRGAATGELFF. The chain is built from TRBV6-1 and TRBJ2-2, with D possibly being TRBD2 (7 bases). The V gene lost 5 bases and the J gene lost 5 bases, with 18 bases spanning the gap. The CDR3 is made up of 16 amino acids. Germline loops: CDR1 MNHNS, CDR2 SASEGT.